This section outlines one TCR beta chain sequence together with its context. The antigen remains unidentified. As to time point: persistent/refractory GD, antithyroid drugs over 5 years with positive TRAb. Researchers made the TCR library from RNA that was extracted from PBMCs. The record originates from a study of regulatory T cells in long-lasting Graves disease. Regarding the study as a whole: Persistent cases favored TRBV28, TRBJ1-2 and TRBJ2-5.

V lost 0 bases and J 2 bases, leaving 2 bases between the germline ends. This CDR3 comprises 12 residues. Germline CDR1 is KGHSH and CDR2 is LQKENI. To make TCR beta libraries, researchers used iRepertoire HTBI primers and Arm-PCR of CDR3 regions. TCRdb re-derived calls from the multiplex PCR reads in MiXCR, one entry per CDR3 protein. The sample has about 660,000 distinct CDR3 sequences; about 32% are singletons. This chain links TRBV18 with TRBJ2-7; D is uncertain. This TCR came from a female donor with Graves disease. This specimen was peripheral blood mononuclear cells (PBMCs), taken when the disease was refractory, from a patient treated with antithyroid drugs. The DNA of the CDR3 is TGTGCCAGCTCACCACCGACCTACGAGCAGTACTTC. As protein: CASSPPTYEQYF.